This TCR beta chain derives from a study of T cell responses to AZD1222 COVID-19 vaccine. Notes on the study in general: Repertoire sampling happened only post peak T cell response. With two AZD1222 doses given, Spike-specific TCR breadth and depth both rose.

Method: immunoSEQ multiplex PCR; TCRdb's copy keeps in-frame clones and lacks some. Among roughly 120,000 clones listed, roughly nine tenths were seen once. Remarks on this clone: Its matching antigen is unknown.

The specimen comprised peripheral blood, sampled on day 0 of AZD1222 vaccination. This receptor was obtained from an adult in good health.

The CDR3 loop is CASSITTFNEKLFF. CDR3 sequence (DNA): TGTGCCAGTAGTATAACGACATTTAATGAAAAACTGTTTTTT. The J gene is TRBJ1-4, the V gene TRBV19, with D unresolved. Per germline, CDR1 LNHDA and CDR2 SQIVND (reference sequence). Trimming took off 2 bases at V and 4 bases at J, with 8 bases between the two ends. The CDR3 sequence is 14 residues long.